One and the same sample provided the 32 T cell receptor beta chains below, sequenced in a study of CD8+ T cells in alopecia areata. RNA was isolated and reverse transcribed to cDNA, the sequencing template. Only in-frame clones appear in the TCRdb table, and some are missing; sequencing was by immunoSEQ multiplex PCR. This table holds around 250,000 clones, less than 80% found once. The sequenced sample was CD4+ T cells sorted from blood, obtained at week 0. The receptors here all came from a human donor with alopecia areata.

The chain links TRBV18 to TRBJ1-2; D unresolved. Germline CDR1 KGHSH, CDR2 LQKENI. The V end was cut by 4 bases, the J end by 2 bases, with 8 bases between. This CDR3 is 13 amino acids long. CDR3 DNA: TGTGCCAGCTCACTCGACGGGAACTATGGCTACACCTTC. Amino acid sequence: CASSLDGNYGYTF.

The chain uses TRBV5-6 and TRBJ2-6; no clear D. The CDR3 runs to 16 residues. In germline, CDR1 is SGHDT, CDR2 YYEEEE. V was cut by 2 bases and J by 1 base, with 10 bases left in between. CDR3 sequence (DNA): TGTGCCAGCAGCTTTGACCTCAGATCTGGGGCCAACGTCCTGACTTTC. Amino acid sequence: CASSFDLRSGANVLTF.

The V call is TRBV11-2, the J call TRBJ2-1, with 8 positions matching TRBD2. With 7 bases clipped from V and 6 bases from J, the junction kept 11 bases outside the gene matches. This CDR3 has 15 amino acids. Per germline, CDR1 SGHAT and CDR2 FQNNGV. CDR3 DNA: TGTGCCAGCACCCGGGGGGGGCCCGAAGGCAATGAGCAGTTCTTC. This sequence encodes CASTRGGPEGNEQFF.

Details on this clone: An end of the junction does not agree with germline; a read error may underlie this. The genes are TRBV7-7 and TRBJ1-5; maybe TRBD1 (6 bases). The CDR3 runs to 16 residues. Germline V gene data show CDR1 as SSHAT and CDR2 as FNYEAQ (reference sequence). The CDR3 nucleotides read TGTGCTAGCAGCTTAGAAGGCAGGGGAGGCAATCAGCCCCAGCATTTT. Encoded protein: CASSLEGRGGNQPQHF. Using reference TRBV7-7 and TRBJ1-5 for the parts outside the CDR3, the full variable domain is GAGVSQSPRYKVTKRGQDVTLRCDPISSHATLYWYQQALGQGPEFLTYFNYEAQPDKSGLPSDRFSAERPEGSISTLTIQRTEQRDSAMYRCASSLEGRGGNQPQHFGDGTRLSIL.

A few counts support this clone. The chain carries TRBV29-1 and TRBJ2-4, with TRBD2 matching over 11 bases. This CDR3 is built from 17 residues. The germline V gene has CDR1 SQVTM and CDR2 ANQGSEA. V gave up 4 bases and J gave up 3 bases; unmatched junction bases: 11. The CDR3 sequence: CSVARILAGGDKNIQYF. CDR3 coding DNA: TGCAGCGTTGCCCGGATCCTAGCGGGGGGAGACAAAAACATTCAGTACTTC.

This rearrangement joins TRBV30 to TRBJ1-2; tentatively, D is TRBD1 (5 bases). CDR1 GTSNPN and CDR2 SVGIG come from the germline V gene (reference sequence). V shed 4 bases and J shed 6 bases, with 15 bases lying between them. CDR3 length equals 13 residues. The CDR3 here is CAWTLKGANGYTF. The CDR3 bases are TGTGCCTGGACCCTAAAAGGGGCTAATGGCTACACCTTC.

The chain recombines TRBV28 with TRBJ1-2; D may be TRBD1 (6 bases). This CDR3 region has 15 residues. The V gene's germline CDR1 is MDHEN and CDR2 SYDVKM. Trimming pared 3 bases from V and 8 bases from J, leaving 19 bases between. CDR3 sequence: CASSLADGTGRGYTF. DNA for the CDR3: TGTGCCAGCAGTTTGGCGGACGGTACAGGGCGAGGCTACACCTTC.

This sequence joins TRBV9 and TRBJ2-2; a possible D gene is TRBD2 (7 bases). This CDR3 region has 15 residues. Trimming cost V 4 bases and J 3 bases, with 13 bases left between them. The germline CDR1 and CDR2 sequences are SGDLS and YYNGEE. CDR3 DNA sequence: TGTGCCAGCAGCCCACGGGGGGCGGACACCGGGGAGCTGTTTTTT. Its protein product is CASSPRGADTGELFF.

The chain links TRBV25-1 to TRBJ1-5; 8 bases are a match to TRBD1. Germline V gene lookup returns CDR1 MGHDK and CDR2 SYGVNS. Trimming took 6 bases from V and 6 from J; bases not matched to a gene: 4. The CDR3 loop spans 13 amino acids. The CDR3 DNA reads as TGTGCCAGCAGGGACAGGGATGGTCAGCCCCAGCATTTT. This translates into CASRDRDGQPQHF.

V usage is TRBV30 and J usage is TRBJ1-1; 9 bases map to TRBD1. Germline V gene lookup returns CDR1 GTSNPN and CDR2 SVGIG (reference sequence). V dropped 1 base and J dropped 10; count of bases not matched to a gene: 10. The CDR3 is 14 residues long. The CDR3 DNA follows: TGTGCCTGGAGTGAAGAAACAGGGGGCGAAGTAGCTTTCTTT. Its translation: CAWSEETGGEVAFF.

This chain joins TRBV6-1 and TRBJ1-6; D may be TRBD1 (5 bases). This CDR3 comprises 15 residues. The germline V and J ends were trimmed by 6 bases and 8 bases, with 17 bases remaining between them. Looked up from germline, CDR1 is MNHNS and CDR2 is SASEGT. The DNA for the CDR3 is TGTGCCAGCAGCCTAACTTCGGGGGTGGATTCACCCCTCCACTTT. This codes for CASSLTSGVDSPLHF.

CDR3 protein: CAWSVFRRTIARRGYTF. In nucleotides, the CDR3 is TGTGCCTGGAGTGTATTTCGCCGAACGATAGCCCGGCGGGGCTACACCTTC. The V and J genes are TRBV30 and TRBJ1-2, with D hard to call. The CDR3 is 17 amino acids. Trimming shortened V by 0 bases and J by 8 bases, and 25 bases separated the two germline ends. Germline assignment: CDR1 GTSNPN and CDR2 SVGIG (reference sequence).

The CDR3 sequence: CASSQGLAGGPDYEQYF. CDR3 nucleotides: TGTGCCAGCAGCCAAGGACTAGCGGGGGGCCCCGACTACGAGCAGTACTTC. The chain links TRBV9 to TRBJ2-7; 14 bases align to TRBD2. The length of the CDR3 is 17 residues. The J segment lost 3 bases and the V segment lost 4 bases, leaving 9 bases of the junction unmatched. Germline CDR1 SGDLS, CDR2 YYNGEE.

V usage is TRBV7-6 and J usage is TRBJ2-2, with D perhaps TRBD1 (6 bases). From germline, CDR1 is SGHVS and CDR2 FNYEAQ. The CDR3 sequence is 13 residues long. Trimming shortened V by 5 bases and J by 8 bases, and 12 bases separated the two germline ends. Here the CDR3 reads CASSPRRGGELFF. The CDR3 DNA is TGTGCCAGCAGCCCTCGCAGGGGAGGGGAGCTGTTTTTT. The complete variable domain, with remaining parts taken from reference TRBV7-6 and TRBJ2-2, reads GAGVSQSPRYKVTKRGQDVALRCDPISGHVSLYWYRQALGQGPEFLTYFNYEAQQDKSGLPNDRFSAERPEGSISTLTIQRTEQRDSAMYRCASSPRRGGELFFGEGSRLTVL.

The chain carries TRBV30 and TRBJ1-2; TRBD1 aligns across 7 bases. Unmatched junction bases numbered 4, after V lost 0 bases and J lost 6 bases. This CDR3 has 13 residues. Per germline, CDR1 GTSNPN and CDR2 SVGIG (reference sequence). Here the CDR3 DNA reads TGTGCCTGGAGTGTGAGACAGGGTCATGGCTACACCTTC. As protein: CAWSVRQGHGYTF.

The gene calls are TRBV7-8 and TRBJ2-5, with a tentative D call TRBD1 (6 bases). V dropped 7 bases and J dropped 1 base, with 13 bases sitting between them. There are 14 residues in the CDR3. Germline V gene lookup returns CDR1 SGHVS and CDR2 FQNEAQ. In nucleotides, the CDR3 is TGTGCCAGCACTAACAGAGGGGGCCAAGAGACCCAGTACTTC. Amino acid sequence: CASTNRGGQETQYF.

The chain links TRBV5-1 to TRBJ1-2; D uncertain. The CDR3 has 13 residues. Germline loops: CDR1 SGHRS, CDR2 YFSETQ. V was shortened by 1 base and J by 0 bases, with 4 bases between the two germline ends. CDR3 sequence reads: CASSLQANYGYTF. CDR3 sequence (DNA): TGCGCCAGCAGCTTGCAGGCTAACTATGGCTACACCTTC.

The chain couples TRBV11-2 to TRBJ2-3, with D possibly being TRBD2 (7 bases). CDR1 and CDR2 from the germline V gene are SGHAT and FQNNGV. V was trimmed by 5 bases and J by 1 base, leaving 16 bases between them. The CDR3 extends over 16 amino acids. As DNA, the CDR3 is TGTGCCAGCAGCCCCGGGCGGGGGCTTCGCACAGATACGCAGTATTTT. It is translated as CASSPGRGLRTDTQYF.

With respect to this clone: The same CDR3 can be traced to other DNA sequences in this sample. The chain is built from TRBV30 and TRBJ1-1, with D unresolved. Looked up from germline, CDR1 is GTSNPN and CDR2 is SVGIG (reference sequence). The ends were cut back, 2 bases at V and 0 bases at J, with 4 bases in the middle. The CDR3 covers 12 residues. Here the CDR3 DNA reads TGTGCCTGGAGTAGAGTGAACACTGAAGCTTTCTTT. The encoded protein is CAWSRVNTEAFF.

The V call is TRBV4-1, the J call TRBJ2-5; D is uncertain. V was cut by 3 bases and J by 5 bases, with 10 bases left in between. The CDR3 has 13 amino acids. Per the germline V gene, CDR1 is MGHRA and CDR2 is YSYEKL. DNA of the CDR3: TGCGCCAGCAGCCAGGGCCTGCGGGAGACCCAGTACTTC. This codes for CASSQGLRETQYF.

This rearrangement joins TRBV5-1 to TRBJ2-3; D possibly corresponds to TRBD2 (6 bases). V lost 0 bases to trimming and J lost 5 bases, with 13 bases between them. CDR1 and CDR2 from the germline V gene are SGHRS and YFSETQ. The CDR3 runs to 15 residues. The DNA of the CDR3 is TGCGCCAGCAGCTTGGAGGATCCGCGGGAAGATACGCAGTATTTT. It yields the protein CASSLEDPREDTQYF.

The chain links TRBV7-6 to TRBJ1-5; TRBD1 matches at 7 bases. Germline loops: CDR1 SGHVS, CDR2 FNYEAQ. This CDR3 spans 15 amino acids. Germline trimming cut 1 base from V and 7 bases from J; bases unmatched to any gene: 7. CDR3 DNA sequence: TGTGCCAGCAGCTTAGAGGGAGCACAGGGGCAGCCCCAGCATTTT. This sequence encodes CASSLEGAQGQPQHF.

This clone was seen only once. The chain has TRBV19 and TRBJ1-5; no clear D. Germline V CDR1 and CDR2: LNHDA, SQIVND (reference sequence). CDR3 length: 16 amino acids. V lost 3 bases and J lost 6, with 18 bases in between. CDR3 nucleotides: TGTGCCAGTAGTATCCCCCGGACCTCGAAGGGTCAGCCCCAGCATTTT. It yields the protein CASSIPRTSKGQPQHF.

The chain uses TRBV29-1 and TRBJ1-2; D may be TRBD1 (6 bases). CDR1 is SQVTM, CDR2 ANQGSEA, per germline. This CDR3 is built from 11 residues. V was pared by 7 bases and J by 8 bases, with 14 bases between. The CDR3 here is CSALAGEGYTF. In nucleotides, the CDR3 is TGCAGCGCCCTAGCAGGGGAAGGCTACACCTTC.

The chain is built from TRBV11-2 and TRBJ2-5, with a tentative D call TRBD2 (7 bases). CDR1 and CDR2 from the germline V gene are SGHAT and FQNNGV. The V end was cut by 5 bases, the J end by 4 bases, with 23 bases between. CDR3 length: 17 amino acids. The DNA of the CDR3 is TGTGCCAGCAGCCCTCGGACGGGGGGCGGTAGAGGAGAGACCCAGTACTTC. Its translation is CASSPRTGGGRGETQYF.

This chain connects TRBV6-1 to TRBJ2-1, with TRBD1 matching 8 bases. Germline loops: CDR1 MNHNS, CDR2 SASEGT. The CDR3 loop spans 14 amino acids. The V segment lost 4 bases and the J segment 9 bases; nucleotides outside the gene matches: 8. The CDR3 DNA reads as TGTGCCAGCAGTGTATCAGGGGGCGGCCCTGAGCAGTTCTTC. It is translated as CASSVSGGGPEQFF.

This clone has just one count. CDR3 loop: CSVLGGQQNLGANVLTF. CDR3 nucleotides: TGCAGCGTCCTGGGGGGACAACAGAACCTTGGGGCCAACGTCCTGACTTTC. This chain uses TRBV29-1 with TRBJ2-6; perhaps D is TRBD1 or TRBD2 (6 bases each). Germline CDR1 SQVTM, CDR2 ANQGSEA. Trimming left V 6 bases short and J 3 bases short, with 21 bases between. The length of the CDR3 is 17 residues.

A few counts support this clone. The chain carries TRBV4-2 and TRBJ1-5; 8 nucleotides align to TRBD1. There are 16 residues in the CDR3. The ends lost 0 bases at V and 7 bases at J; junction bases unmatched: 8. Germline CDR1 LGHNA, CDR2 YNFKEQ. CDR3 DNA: TGTGCCAGCAGCCAAGAAGGGACAGGAATGGGACAGCCCCAGCATTTT. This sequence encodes CASSQEGTGMGQPQHF.

CDR3 DNA sequence: TGCAGCGTGCGCCCTCGGACACTAACCAATGAGCAGTTCTTC. This gives the protein CSVRPRTLTNEQFF. This chain links TRBV29-1 with TRBJ2-1; perhaps TRBD1 as D (5 bases). The CDR3 runs 14 residues. The V gene lost 6 bases and the J gene lost 6 bases, with 18 bases spanning the gap. Germline-derived CDR1 and CDR2 are SQVTM and ANQGSEA.

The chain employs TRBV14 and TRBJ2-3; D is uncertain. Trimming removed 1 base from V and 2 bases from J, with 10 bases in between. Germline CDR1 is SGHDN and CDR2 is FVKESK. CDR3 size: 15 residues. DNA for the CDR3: TGTGCCAGCAGCCAAGTCCACTTCTTCACAGATACGCAGTATTTT. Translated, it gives CASSQVHFFTDTQYF. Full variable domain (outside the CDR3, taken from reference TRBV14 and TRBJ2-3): EAGVTQFPSHSVIEKGQTVTLRCDPISGHDNLYWYRRVMGKEIKFLLHFVKESKQDESGMPNNRFLAERTGGTYSTLKVQPAELEDSGVYFCASSQVHFFTDTQYFGPGTRLTVL.

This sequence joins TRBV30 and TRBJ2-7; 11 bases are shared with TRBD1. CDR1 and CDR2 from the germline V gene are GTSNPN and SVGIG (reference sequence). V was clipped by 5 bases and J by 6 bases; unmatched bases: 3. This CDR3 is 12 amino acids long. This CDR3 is CAWGGTGGEQYF. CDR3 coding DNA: TGTGCCTGGGGTGGGACAGGGGGCGAGCAGTACTTC.

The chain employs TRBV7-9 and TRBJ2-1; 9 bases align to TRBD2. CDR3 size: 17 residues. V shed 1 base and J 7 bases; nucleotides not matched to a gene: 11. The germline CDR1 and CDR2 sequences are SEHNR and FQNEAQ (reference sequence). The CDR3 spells CASSLESASGVLNEQFF. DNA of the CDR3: TGTGCCAGCAGCTTAGAGTCGGCTAGCGGGGTTCTGAATGAGCAGTTCTTC.